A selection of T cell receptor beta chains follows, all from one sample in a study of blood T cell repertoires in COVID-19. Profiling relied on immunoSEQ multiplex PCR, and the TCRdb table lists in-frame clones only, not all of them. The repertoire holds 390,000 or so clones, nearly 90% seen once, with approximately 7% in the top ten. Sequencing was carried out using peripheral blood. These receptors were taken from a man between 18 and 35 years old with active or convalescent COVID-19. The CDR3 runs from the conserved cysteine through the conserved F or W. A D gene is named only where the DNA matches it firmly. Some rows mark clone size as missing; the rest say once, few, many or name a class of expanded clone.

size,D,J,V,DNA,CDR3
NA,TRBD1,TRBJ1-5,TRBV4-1,TGCGCCAGCAGCCAAGATGCGGGGGGACAGGGAAATCAGCCCCAGCATTTT,CASSQDAGGQGNQPQHF
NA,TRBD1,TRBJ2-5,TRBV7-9,TGTGCCAGCAGCAGAGGCCAGGGAAGGGGGCTTTTTGGAGAGACCCAGTACTTC,CASSRGQGRGLFGETQYF
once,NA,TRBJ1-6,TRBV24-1,TGTGCCACCCCACCACCGGGCCAGGGTTCATTACCTTATTCACCCCTCCACTTT,CATPPPGQGSLPYSPLHF
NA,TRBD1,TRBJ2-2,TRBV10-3,TGTGCCATCAGTGAGGCCGGGACAGGGGTTGGTCACACCGGGGAGCTGTTTTTT,CAISEAGTGVGHTGELFF
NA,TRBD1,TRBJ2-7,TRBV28,TGTGCCAGCTTAGAGACAGGGGTCCACGAGCAGTACTTC,CASLETGVHEQYF
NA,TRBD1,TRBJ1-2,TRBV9,TGTGCCAGCAGCGGGACAGGGACTAACTATGGCTACACCTTC,CASSGTGTNYGYTF
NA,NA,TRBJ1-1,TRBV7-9,TGTGCCAGCAGCCCCACCGCGGGGTGGGGAACTGAAGCTTTCTTT,CASSPTAGWGTEAFF
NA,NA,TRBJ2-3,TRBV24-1,TGTGCCACCAGTATAGCGGAGGAGGTAGATACGCAGTATTTT,CATSIAEEVDTQYF
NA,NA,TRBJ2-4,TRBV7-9,TGTGCCAGCAGCTTAGGGGCGGGGATGAACATTCAGTACTTC,CASSLGAGMNIQYF
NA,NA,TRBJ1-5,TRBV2,TGTGCCAGCAGTGGGAGGGGCAATCAGCCCCAGCATTTT,CASSGRGNQPQHF
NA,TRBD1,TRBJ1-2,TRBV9,TGTGCCAGCAGCGGAGGACAGGGTCGTCCTCTTGGCTATGGCTACACCTTC,CASSGGQGRPLGYGYTF
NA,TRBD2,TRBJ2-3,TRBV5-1,TGCGCCAGCAGCAAGGGACAGGGCCCTAGCGGGAGGGCCGGAGATACGCAGTATTTT,CASSKGQGPSGRAGDTQYF
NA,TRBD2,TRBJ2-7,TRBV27,TGTGCCAGCAGTTCCCTAGCGGGAGACGCTGGGTTCTCCTACGAGCAGTACTTC,CASSSLAGDAGFSYEQYF
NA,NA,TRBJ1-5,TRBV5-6,TGTGCCAGCAGCTTGTTGGCGGACTATAGCAATCAGCCCCAGCATTTT,CASSLLADYSNQPQHF
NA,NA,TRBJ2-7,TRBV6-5,TGTGCCAGCAGTTACCAGGGGCACTCCTACGAGCAGTACTTC,CASSYQGHSYEQYF
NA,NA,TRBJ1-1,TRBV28,TGTGCCAGCAGTAATACAGGTGGCGGCACTGAAGCTTTCTTT,CASSNTGGGTEAFF
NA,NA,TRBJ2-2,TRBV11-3,TGTGCCAGCAGCTCCTCGGGGAGAACCGGGGAGCTGTTTTTT,CASSSSGRTGELFF
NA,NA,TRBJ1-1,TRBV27,TGTGCCAGCAGGCCTATTCGTGGGGGGGGCATCATGAACACTGAAGCTTTCTTT,CASRPIRGGGIMNTEAFF
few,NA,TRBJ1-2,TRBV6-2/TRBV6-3,TGTGCCAGCAGTTCCTACCCCATGGACTATGGCTACACCTTC,CASSSYPMDYGYTF
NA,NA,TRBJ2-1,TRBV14,TGTGCCAGCAGCCAAAAGGCTAGCAACCTCTTCTACAATGAGCAGTTCTTC,CASSQKASNLFYNEQFF
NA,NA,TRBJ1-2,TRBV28,TGTGCCAGCAGCCCTGGGGGCTCCGGCTTAGCCCCCCCCTATATTGGCTACACCTTC,CASSPGGSGLAPPYIGYTF
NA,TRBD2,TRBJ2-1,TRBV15,TGTGCCACCAGCAGAATTAGCGGGAGGGGGTCCAATGAGCAGTTCTTC,CATSRISGRGSNEQFF
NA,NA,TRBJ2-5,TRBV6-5,TGTGCCAGCACCCTAATGCCAGGGAAAGAGACCCAGTACTTC,CASTLMPGKETQYF
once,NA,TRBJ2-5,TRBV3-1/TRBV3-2,TGTGCCAGCAGCCAAGACAGGGGGCTCGCGGGAGGGCCCTGGAGGGAGACCCAGTACTTC,CASSQDRGLAGGPWRETQYF
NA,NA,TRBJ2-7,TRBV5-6,TGTGCCAGCAGCTTGGTGGACCGGGGGGAGCAGTACTTC,CASSLVDRGEQYF
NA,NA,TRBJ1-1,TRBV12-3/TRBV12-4,TGTGCCACCAAAGGAGTCCTTGAAGCTTTCTTT,CATKGVLEAFF
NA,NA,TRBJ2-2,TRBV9,TGTGCCAGCAGCGTCGCGGGGTTAAACGCCGGGGAGCTGTTTTTT,CASSVAGLNAGELFF
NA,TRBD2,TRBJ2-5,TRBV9,TGTGCCAGCAGCGTAGGTCCAGCGGGAGAAGAGACCCAGTACTTC,CASSVGPAGEETQYF
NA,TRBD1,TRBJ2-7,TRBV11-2,TGTGCCAGCAGCTTCGACAGGGTTAACGACGAGCAGTACTTC,CASSFDRVNDEQYF
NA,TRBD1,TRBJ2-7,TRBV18,TGTGCCAGCTCACCAAGACAGGGGGCCGACGAGCAGTACTTC,CASSPRQGADEQYF
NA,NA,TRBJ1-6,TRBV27,TGTGCCAGCAGAGGAATGGGGGGGACCGGAAAAAGCTCCTATAATTCACCCCTCCACTTT,CASRGMGGTGKSSYNSPLHF
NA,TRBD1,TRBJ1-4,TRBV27,TGTGCCAGCAGTTTATATGGGGCAGGGGGTCGGGAAAAACTGTTTTTT,CASSLYGAGGREKLFF
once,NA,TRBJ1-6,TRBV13,TGTGCCAGCAGCCCCGGAACAGGGTCTGGGGCTTATAATTCACCCCTCCACTTT,CASSPGTGSGAYNSPLHF
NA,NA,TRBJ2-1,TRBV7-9,TGTGCCAGCAGCTTATCGGTCAATGAGCAGTTCTTC,CASSLSVNEQFF
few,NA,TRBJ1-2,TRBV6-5,TGTGCCAGCAGCCCGAGGGCGGGGGGCTACACCTTC,CASSPRAGGYTF
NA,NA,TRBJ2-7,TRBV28,TGTGCCAGCAGTCCTGGCGGAGGGGCTTTCCCTTCTCGGGAGCAGTACTTC,CASSPGGGAFPSREQYF
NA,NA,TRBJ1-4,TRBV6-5,TGTGCCAGCAGTCGCGGGATTCATAATGAAAAACTGTTTTTT,CASSRGIHNEKLFF
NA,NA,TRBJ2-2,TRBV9,TGTGCCAGCAGCGTTTTCAGGGATGACACCGGGGAGCTGTTTTTT,CASSVFRDDTGELFF
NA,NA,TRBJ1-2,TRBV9,TGTGCCAGCAGCAGAAGGTCAGGGTTCGCAGGTGTTAACTATGGCTACACCTTC,CASSRRSGFAGVNYGYTF
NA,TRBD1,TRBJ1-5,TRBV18,TGTGCCAGCTCACGCGGACAGGAGAAGAATTATAGCAATCAGCCCCAGCATTTT,CASSRGQEKNYSNQPQHF
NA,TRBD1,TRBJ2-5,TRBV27,TGTGCCAGCAGCTTGGGACAGGGGGCGAGGGAGACCCAGTACTTC,CASSLGQGARETQYF
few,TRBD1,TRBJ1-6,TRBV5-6,TGTGCCAGCAGCGGAGACAGGGGGCGGGGTTCACCCCTCCACTTT,CASSGDRGRGSPLHF
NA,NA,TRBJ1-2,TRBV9,TGTGCCAGCAGCCCTCGGTCTGGGGCAAGCTACACCTTC,CASSPRSGASYTF
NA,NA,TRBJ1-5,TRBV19,TGTGCCAGTAGCAGGCTAAATCAGCCCCAGCATTTT,CASSRLNQPQHF
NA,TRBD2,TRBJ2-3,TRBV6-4,TGTGCCAGCAGTGACCAAGCGGGGGCAGATACGCAGTATTTT,CASSDQAGADTQYF
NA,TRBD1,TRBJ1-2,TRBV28,TGTGCCAGCAGTTCTCTTTGGACAGGGGGGGGTCCGGAGGGCTACACCTTC,CASSSLWTGGGPEGYTF
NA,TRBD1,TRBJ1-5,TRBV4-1,TGCGCCAGCAGTCCAGGGGGCAACAATCAGCCCCAGCATTTT,CASSPGGNNQPQHF
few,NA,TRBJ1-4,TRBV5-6,TGTGCCAGCAGCTTTTGGGGGCTCTTGCATTATGAAAAACTGTTTTTT,CASSFWGLLHYEKLFF
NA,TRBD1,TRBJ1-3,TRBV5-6,TGTGCCAGCAGCTTGAAACACGAGGACAGGAGCTCTGGAAACACCATATATTTT,CASSLKHEDRSSGNTIYF
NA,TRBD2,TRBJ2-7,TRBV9,TGTGCCAGCAGCGCCCTAGCGGTGGGGGGACAGTACTTC,CASSALAVGGQYF
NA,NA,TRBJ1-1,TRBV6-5,TGTGCCAGCAGTTACTCGACAGGATCCACTGAAGCTTTCTTT,CASSYSTGSTEAFF
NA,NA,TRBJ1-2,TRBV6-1,TGTGCCAGCAGTGAAGGAGGGAGCCAAGTCGGCTACACCTTC,CASSEGGSQVGYTF
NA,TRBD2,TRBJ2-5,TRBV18,TGTGCCAGCTCACGCCAATGGGGGGGCCAAGAGACCCAGTACTTC,CASSRQWGGQETQYF
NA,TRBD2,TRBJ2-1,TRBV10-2,TGCGCCAGCAGTGAGTCAGGCGGGGGGTGGGGTGAGCAGTTCTTC,CASSESGGGWGEQFF
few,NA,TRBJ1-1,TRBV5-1,TGCGCCAGCAGCATAGAGGTGAACACTGAAGCTTTCTTT,CASSIEVNTEAFF
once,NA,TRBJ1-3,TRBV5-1,TGCGCCAGCAGCTTAGTAGGGGGTGGAAACACCATATATTTT,CASSLVGGGNTIYF
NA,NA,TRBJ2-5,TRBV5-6,TGTGCCAGCAGCTTGGCCGGGCGGGTCGAGACCCAGTACTTC,CASSLAGRVETQYF